Listed here is a single T cell receptor (beta chain). Repertoires were generated with immunoSEQ multiplex PCR, while TCRdb's copy carries only in-frame clones and drops some. Of more than 90,000 clones listed, approximately 95% are singletons. This CDR3 contains 14 residues. Trimming shortened V by 3 bases and J by 1 base, and 11 bases separated the two germline ends. CDR1 SQVTM and CDR2 ANQGSEA come from the germline V gene. This sample is part of a study of technical replicates of blood from a few donors. This rearrangement joins TRBV29-1 to TRBJ2-3; a possible D gene is TRBD2 (5 bases). The receptor's source is a human donor in good health. Specimen: T cells isolated from PBMCs. CDR3 protein: CSVEREYGTDTQYF. The DNA of the CDR3 is TGCAGCGTTGAGAGGGAATACGGCACAGATACGCAGTATTTT.